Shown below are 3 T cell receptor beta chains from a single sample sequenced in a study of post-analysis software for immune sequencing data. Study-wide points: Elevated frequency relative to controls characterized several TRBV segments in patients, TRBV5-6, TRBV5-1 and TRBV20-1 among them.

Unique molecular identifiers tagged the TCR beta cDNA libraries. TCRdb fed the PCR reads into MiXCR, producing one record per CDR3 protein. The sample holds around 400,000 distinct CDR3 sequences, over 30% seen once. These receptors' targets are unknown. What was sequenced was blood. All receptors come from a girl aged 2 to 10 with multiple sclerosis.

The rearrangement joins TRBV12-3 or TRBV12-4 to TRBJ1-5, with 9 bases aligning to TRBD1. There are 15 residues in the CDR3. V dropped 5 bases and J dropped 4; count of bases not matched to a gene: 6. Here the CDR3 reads CASSPDRGRNQPQHF. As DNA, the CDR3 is TGTGCCAGCAGTCCGGACAGGGGAAGGAATCAGCCCCAGCATTTT.

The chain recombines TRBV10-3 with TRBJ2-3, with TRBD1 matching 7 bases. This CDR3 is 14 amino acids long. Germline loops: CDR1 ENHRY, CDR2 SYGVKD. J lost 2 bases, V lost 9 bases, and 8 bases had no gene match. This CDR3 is CAIRPGQITDTQYF. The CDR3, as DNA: TGTGCCATTAGACCGGGACAGATCACAGATACGCAGTATTTT.

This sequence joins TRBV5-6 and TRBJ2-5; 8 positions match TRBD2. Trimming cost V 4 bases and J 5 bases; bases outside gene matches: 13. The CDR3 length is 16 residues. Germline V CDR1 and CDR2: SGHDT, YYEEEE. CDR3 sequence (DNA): TGTGCCAGCAGCGGGGGGAGCAGCGGGAGCGGTGAGACCCAGTACTTC. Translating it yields CASSGGSSGSGETQYF. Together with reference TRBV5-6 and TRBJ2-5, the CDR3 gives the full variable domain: DAGVTQSPTHLIKTRGQQVTLRCSPKSGHDTVSWYQQALGQGPQFIFQYYEEEERQRGNFPDRFSGHQFPNYSSELNVNALLLGDSALYLCASSGGSSGSGETQYFGPGTRLLVL.